The present TCR beta chain was sequenced within a study of human T cells and chemical hapten exposure. In the library, unique molecular identifiers were attached to individual cDNA molecules. Original methodology: Sequenced samples showed a median of around 96,000 TCRs each, with counts running from around 24,000 to 710,000. TCRdb reanalysed the RACE reads using MiXCR and keeps one entry per CDR3 protein. The V and J calls here are based on TCRdb, not the publication. The table includes tens of thousands of distinct CDR3 sequences, roughly 10% detected once. The time point denotes: patch test 1, 2 weeks after DPC sensitization. Treatment defined: therapeutic diphenylcyclopropenone sensitization with weekly scalp DPC. Non-pregnant alopecia patients aged 18 to 70, suitable for DPC therapy. This clonotype was observed a few times. Per germline, CDR1 SQVTM and CDR2 ANQGSEA. The CDR3 has 13 amino acids. V dropped 4 bases and J dropped 12 bases, with 19 bases sitting between them.

The sequenced sample was whole blood, obtained in connection with sensitization to the hapten diphenylcyclopropenone (DPC). The V call is TRBV29-1, the J call TRBJ2-1; D not resolved. This TCR was recovered from a woman between 50 and 59 years old with alopecia areata. Some clones in this sample may be carry-over from other donors' samples. CDR3 protein: CSVAFSPRSGQFF. CDR3 sequence (DNA): TGCAGCGTTGCCTTTTCACCCAGGTCGGGGCAGTTCTTC.